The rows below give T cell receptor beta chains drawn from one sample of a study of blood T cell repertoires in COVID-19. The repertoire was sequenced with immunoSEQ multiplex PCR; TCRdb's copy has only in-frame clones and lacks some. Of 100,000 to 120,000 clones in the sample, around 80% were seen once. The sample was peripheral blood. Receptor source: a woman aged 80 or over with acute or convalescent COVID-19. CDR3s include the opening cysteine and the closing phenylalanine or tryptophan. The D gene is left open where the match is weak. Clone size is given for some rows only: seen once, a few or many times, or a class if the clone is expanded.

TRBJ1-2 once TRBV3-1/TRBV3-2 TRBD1 TGTGCCAGCAGCCACGCAGGGGGCGGGGACTATGGCTACACCTTC CASSHAGGGDYGYTF
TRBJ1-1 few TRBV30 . TGTGCCTGGAGTGTATTGAGTCCCACTGAAGCTTTCTTT CAWSVLSPTEAFF
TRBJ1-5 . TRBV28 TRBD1 TGTGCCAGCAGTTTCCCCGGGACAGGGGGCGACCAGCATTTT CASSFPGTGGDQHF
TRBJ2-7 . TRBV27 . TGTGCCAGCCTAGACGCCGTGACCTACGAGCAGTACTTC CASLDAVTYEQYF
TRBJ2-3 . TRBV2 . TGTGCCAGCAGTGAGGCCCTCCAGGAAACACGCATGTATTTT CASSEALQETRMYF
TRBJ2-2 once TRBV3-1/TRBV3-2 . TGTGCCAGCAGCCCCCCAGGGTTCCCCGGGGAGCTGTTTTTT CASSPPGFPGELFF
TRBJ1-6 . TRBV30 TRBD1 TGTGCCGAACAGGGGGCGTCATCTAATTCACCCCTCCACTTT CAEQGASSNSPLHF
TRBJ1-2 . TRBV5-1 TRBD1 TGCGCCAGCAGCTTGAAGGGGGCGGGAGGCTACACCTTC CASSLKGAGGYTF
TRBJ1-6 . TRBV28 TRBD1 TGTGCCAGTCTACAGGGGAATAATTCACCCCTCCACTTT CASLQGNNSPLHF
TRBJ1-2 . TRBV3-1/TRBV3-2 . TGTGCCAGCAGCCAAGTTAGGGGGGGCTTTGGCTACACCTTC CASSQVRGGFGYTF
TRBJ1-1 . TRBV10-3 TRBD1 TGTGCCATCAGCCGGACAGGGGGCGACGCTGAAGCTTTCTTT CAISRTGGDAEAFF
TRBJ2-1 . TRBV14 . TGTGCCAGCAGCCAAGAATTCCCCAGCAAGCGGGTCTACAATGAGCAGTTCTTC CASSQEFPSKRVYNEQFF
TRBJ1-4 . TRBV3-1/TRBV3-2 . TGTGCCAGCAGCCAAGTGATCGGAGCAACTAATGAAAAACTGTTTTTT CASSQVIGATNEKLFF
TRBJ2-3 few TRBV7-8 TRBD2 TGTGCCAGCAGCCGACAACTAGCGGGGGCGAACACAGATACGCAGTATTTT CASSRQLAGANTDTQYF
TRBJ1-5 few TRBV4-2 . TGTGCCAGCAGCCAAGAGACAGTGGGACAGCCCCAGCATTTT CASSQETVGQPQHF
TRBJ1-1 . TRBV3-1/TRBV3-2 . TGTGCCAGCAGCGAAGGGAGTGACACTGAAGCTTTCTTT CASSEGSDTEAFF
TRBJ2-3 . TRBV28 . TGTGCCAGCAATGAACAGGGAAGCACAGATACGCAGTATTTT CASNEQGSTDTQYF
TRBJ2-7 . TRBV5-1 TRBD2 TGCGCCAGCAGCTTGTCGGGACTAGACTACGAGCAGTACTTC CASSLSGLDYEQYF
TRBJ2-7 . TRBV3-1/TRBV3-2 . TGTGCCAGCAGCCAAGACGCTATGTGCGGGGGCGCACATAAATTC CASSQDAMCGGAHKF
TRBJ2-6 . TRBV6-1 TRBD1 TGTGCCAGCAGTGTCGCCGGGACAGGTTACTCTGGGGCCAACGTCCTGACTTTC CASSVAGTGYSGANVLTF
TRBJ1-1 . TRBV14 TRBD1 TGTGCCAGCAGCCGGGACAGGCTAGAAGAAGCTTTCTTT CASSRDRLEEAFF
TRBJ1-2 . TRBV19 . TGTGCCAGTAAATCCGGGACAACGACCGATTTCCACTATGGCTACACCTTC CASKSGTTTDFHYGYTF
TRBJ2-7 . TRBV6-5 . TGTGCCAGCAGTTACGACAGCTCCTACGAGCAGTACTTC CASSYDSSYEQYF
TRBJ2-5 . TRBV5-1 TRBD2 TGCGCCAGCCGACTAGCGGGGGGCCAAGAGACCCAGTACTTC CASRLAGGQETQYF
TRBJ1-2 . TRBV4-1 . TGCGCCAGCAGCCCCGTCTCTAACTATGGCTACACCTTC CASSPVSNYGYTF
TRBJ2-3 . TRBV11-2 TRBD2 TGTGCCAGCAGCTTAGAATTCCAAGCGGGAGTAGATACGCAGTATTTT CASSLEFQAGVDTQYF
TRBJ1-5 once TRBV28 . TGTGCCAGCAGCCCCCCCATTCAGCCCCAGCATTTT CASSPPIQPQHF
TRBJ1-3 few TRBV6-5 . TGTGCCAGCAGTTACCGACACGGTGGAAACACCATATATTTT CASSYRHGGNTIYF
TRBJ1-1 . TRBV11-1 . TGTGCCAGCAGCTTTATGTCCTCGGGGTATGGAACTGAAGCTTTCTTT CASSFMSSGYGTEAFF